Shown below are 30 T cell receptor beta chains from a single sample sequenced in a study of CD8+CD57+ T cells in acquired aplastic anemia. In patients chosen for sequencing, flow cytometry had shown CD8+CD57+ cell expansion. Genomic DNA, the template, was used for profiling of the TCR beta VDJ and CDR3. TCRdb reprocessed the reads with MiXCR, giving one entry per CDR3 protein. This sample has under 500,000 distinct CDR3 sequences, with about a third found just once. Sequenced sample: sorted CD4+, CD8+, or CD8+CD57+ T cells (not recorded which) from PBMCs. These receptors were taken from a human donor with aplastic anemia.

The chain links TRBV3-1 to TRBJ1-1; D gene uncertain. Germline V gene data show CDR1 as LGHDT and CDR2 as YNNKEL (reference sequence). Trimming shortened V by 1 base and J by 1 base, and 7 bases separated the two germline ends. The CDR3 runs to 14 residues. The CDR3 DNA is TGTGCCAGCAGCCAAGTGTCCAGGAACACTGAAGCTTTCTTT. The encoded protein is CASSQVSRNTEAFF.

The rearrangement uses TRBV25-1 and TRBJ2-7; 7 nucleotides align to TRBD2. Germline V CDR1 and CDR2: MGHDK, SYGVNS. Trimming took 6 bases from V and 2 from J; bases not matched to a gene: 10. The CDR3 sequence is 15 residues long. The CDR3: CASSLGDGGTYEQYF. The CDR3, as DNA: TGTGCCAGCAGCTTAGGGGACGGGGGGACCTACGAGCAGTACTTC.

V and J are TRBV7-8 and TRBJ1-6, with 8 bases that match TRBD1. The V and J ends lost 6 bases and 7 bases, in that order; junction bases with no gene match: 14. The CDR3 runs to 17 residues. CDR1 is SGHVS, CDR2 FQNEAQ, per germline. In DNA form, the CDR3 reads TGTGCCAGCAGTTTTGGGTCCAGGGGGCTGAAAAATTCACCCCTCCACTTT. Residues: CASSFGSRGLKNSPLHF.

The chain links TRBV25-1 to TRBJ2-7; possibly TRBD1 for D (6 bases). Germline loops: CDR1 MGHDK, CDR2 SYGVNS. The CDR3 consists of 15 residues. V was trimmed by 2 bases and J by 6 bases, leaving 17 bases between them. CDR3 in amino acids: CASSEMGAPSVEQYF. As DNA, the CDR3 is TGTGCCAGCAGTGAAATGGGGGCTCCGAGCGTCGAGCAGTACTTC.

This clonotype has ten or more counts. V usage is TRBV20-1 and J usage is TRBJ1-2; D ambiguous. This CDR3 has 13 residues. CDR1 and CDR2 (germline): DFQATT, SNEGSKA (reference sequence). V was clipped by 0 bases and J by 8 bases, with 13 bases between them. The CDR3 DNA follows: TGCAGTGCTAGAGAGCGGGCGCTCTACGGCTACACCTTC. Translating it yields CSARERALYGYTF.

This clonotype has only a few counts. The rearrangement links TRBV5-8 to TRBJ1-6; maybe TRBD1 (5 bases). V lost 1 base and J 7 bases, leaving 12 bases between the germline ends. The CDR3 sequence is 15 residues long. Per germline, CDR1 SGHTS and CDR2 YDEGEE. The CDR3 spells CASSLSGMENSPLHF. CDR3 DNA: TGTGCCAGCAGCTTGTCAGGGATGGAGAATTCACCCCTCCACTTT.

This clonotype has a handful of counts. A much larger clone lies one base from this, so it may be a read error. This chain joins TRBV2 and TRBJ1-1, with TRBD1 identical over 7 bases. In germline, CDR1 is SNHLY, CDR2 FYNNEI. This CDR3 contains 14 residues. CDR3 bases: TGTGCCAGCAGGGGGACAGTCTTGAACACTGAAGCTCTCTTT. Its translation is CASRGTVLNTEALF.

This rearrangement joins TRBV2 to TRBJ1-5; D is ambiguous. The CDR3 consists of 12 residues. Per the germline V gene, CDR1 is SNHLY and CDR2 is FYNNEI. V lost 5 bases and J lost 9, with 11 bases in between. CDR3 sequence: CASSLTVLPQHF. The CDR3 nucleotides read TGTGCCAGCAGTCTGACGGTGTTGCCCCAGCATTTT.

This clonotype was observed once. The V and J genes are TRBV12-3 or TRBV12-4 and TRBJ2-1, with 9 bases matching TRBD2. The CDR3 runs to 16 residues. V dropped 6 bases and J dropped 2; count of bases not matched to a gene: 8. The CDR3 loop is CASSLRRGGTYNEQFF. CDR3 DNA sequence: TGTGCCAGCAGCCTCCGGCGGGGGGGAACCTACAATGAGCAGTTCTTC.

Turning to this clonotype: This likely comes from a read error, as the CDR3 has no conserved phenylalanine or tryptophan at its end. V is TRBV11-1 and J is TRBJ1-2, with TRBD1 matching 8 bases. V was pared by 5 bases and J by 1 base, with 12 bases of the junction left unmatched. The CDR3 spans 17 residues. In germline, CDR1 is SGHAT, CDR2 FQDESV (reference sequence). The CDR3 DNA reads TGTGCCAGCAGCCCGAATACCCACAGGGGGAATAACTATGGCTACACCTCC. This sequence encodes CASSPNTHRGNNYGYTS.

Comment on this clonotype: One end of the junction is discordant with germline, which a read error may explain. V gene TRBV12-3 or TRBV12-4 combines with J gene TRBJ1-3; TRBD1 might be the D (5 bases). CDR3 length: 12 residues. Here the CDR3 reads CASRLQGNAIYF. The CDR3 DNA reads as TGTGCCAGCAGATTGCAGGGAAACGCCATATATTTT.

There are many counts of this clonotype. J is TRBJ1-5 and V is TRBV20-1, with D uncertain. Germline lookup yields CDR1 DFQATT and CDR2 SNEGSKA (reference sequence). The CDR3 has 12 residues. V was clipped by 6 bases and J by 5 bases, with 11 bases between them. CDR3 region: CSAHESDQPQHF. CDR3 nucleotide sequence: TGCAGTGCGCATGAGTCGGATCAGCCCCAGCATTTT.

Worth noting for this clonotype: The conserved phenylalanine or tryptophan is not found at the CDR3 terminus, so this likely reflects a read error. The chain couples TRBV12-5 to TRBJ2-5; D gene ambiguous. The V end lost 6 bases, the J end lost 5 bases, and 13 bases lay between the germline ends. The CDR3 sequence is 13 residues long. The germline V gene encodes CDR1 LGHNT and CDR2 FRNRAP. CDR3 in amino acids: CASGPTKVETQYL. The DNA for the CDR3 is TGTGCTAGTGGCCCGACCAAGGTGGAGACCCAGTACCTC.

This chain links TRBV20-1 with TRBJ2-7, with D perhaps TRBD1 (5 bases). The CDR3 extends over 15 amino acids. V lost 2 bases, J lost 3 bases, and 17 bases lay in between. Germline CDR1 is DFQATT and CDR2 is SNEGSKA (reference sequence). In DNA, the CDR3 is TGCAGTGCTAGACCTCGACAGAGCAGGAACTACGAGCAGTACTTC. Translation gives CSARPRQSRNYEQYF.

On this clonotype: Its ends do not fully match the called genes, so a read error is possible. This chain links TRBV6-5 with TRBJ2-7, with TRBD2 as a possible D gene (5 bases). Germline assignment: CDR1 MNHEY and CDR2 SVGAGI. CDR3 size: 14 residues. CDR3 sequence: CASSYLPRDYERYF. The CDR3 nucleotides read TGTGCCAGCAGTTACCTGCCTAGAGACTACGAGCGGTACTTC.

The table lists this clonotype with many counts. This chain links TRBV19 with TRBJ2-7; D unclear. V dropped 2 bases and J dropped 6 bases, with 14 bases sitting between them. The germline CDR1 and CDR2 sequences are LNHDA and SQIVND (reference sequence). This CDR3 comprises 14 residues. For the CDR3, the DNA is TGTGCCAGTAGTATACCCGGGTATGAATTCGAGCAGTACTTC. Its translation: CASSIPGYEFEQYF.

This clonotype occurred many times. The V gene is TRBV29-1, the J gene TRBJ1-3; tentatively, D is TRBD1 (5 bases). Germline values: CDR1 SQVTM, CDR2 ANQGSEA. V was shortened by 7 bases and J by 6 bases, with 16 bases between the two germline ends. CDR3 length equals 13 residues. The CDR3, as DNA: TGCAGCGCCGGGGGGTCGCTGGCAAACACCATATATTTT. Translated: CSAGGSLANTIYF.

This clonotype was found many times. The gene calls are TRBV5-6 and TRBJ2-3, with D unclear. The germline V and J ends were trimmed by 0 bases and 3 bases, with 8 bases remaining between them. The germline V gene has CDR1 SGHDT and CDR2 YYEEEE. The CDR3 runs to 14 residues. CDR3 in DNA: TGTGCCAGCAGCTTGGGGACCGAGACAGATACGCAGTATTTT. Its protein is CASSLGTETDTQYF.

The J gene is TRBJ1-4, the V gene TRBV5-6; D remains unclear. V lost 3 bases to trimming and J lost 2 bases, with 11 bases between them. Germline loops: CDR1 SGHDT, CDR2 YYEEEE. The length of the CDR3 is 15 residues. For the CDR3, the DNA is TGTGCCAGCAGCTCACAAAAAGGGACTAATGAAAAACTGTTTTTT. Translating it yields CASSSQKGTNEKLFF. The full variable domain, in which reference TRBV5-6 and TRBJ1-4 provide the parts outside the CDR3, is DAGVTQSPTHLIKTRGQQVTLRCSPKSGHDTVSWYQQALGQGPQFIFQYYEEEERQRGNFPDRFSGHQFPNYSSELNVNALLLGDSALYLCASSSQKGTNEKLFFGSGTQLSVL.

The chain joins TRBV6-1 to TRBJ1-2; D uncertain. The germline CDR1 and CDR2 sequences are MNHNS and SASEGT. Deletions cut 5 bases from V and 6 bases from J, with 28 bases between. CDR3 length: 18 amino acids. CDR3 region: CASSPTDLGFPPSDGYTF. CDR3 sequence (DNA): TGTGCCAGCAGTCCTACTGATTTGGGGTTCCCCCCGAGTGATGGCTACACCTTC.

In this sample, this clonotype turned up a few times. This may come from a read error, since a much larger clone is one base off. In DNA, the CDR3 is TGTGCCAGTAGTGACCGCGGGACAGGGGAAATCTTC. Its protein product is CASSDRGTGEIF. V gene TRBV19 combines with J gene TRBJ2-7, with 10 positions matching TRBD1. The germline gives CDR1 LNHDA, CDR2 SQIVND (reference sequence). The CDR3 length is 12 residues. The variable domain in full, with the rest retrieved from reference TRBV19 and TRBJ2-7, is DGGITQSPKYLFRKEGQNVTLSCEQNLNHDAMYWYRQDPGQGLRLIYYSQIVNDFQKGDIAEGYSVSREKKESFPLTVTSAQKNPTAFYLCASSDRGTGEIFGPGTRLTVT.

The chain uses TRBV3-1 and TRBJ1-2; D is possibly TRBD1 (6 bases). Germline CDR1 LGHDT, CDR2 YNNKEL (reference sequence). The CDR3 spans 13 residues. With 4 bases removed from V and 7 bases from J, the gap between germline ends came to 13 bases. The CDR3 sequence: CASSPRGGGGYTF. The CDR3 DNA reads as TGTGCCAGCAGCCCCCGAGGGGGGGGTGGCTACACCTTC.

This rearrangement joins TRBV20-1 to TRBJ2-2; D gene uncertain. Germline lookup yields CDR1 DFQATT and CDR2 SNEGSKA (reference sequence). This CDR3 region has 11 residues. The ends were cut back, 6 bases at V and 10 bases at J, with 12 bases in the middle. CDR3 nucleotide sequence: TGCAGTGCCCAGGCTTACGAGGAGCTGTTTTTT. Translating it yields CSAQAYEELFF.

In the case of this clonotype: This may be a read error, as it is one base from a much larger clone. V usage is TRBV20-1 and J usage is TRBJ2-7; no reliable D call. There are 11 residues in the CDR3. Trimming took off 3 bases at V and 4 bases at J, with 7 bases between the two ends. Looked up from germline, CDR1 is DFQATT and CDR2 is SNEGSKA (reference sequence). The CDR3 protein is CSARTQYEQYF. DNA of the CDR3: TGCAGTGCTAGGACCCAGTACGAGCAGTACTTC.

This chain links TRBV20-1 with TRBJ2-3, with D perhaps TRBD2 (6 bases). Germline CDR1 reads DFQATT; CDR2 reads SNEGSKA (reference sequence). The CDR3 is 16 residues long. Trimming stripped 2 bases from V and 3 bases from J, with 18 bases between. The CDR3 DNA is TGCAGTGCTAGATTATTGAGTCGTCGGGAGACAGATACGCAGTATTTT. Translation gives CSARLLSRRETDTQYF.

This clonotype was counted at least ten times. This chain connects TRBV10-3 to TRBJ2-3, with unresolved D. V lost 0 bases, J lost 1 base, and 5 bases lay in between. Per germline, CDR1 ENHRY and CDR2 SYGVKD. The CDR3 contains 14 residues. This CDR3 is CAISESAGTDTQYF. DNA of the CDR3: TGTGCCATCAGTGAGTCGGCGGGCACAGATACGCAGTATTTT.

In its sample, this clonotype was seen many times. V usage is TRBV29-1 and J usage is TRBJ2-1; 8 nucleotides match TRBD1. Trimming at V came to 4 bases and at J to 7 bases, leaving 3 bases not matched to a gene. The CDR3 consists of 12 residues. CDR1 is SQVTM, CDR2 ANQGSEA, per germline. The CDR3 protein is CSVARGRNEQFF. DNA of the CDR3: TGCAGCGTTGCCAGGGGGCGTAATGAGCAGTTCTTC.

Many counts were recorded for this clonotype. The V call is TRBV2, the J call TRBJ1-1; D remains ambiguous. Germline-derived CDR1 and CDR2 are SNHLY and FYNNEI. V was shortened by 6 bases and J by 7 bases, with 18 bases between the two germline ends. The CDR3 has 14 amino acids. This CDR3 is CASRKFVGRLEAFF. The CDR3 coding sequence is TGTGCCAGCAGAAAGTTCGTCGGACGGCTTGAAGCTTTCTTT.

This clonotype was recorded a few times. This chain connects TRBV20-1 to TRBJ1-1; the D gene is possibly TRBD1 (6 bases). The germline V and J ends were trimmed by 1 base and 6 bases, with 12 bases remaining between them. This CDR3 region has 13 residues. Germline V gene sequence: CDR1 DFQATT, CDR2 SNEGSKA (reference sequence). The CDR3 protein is CSARVGGVPEAFF. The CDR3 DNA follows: TGCAGTGCTAGAGTGGGGGGCGTCCCTGAAGCTTTCTTT.

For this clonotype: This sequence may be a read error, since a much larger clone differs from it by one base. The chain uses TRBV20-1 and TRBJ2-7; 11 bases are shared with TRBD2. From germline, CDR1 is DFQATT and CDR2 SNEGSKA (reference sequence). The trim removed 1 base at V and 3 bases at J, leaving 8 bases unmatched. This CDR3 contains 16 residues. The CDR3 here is CSARVPLAGGVYEQYF. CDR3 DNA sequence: TGCAGTGCTAGAGTTCCTCTAGCGGGAGGTGTCTACGAGCAGTACTTC.